This paragraph covers one TCR beta chain sequence. It differs at one base from a far larger clone, so likely a read error. These data come from a study of low-dose radiotherapy and immunotherapy resistance in tumors. As to time point: before trial treatment. Germline V gene data show CDR1 as WNHNN and CDR2 as SYGVQD (reference sequence). The CDR3 is made up of 13 amino acids. Covering alpha and beta chains, TRAV- and TRBV-specific primers were used for the first-strand cDNA. A roughly 20-cycle PCR with a constant-region primer and V-primer adapter amplified TCRs. TCRdb independently ran MiXCR on the reads; one entry per CDR3 protein. The data show more than 70,000 distinct CDR3 sequences, around 29% seen once.

Sequences were derived from PBMCs, sampled before treatment. The clonotype originates from a female donor with ovarian cancer. The V call is TRBV10-1, the J call TRBJ1-5; possibly TRBD1 for D (5 bases). The CDR3 loop reads CAASQVGNQPQHF. CDR3 DNA: TGTGCCGCCTCACAGGTGGGCAATCAGCCCCAGCATTTT.